The 24 T cell receptor beta chains in this list originate from one sample, sequenced in a study of shared clonotypes between healthy human individuals. Sequenced by immunoSEQ multiplex PCR; TCRdb stores in-frame clones only, minus some. Of 2 million to 3 million clones in the sample, approximately 94% were seen once. The sample taken for sequencing was naive CD4+ T cells from PBMCs. Subset: CD45RA+ positively selected. Receptor source: a man between 18 and 29 years old in good health. Some clones in this sample may be carry-over from other donors' samples.

The rearrangement uses TRBV10-1 and TRBJ2-7, with D possibly TRBD1 on 6 matching bases. Germline V gene sequence: CDR1 WNHNN, CDR2 SYGVQD (reference sequence). The CDR3 sequence is 15 residues long. V dropped 6 bases and J dropped 1 base, with 16 bases sitting between them. CDR3 bases: TGCGCCAGCAGCTCAGGGGTCTCACAATCCTACGAGCAGTACTTC. The encoded protein is CASSSGVSQSYEQYF.

This chain links TRBV7-3 with TRBJ2-1, with 10 positions matching TRBD1. The CDR3 is 15 residues long. From germline, CDR1 is SGHTA and CDR2 FQGTGA. The trim removed 5 bases at V and 5 bases at J, leaving 6 bases unmatched. Here the CDR3 DNA reads TGTGCCAGCAGCCGAGGGGGACAGGGGAACAATGAGCAGTTCTTC. This codes for CASSRGGQGNNEQFF.

J is TRBJ1-1 and V is TRBV7-9; no clear D gene. V lost 4 bases to trimming and J lost 1 base, with 13 bases between them. Germline V gene sequence: CDR1 SEHNR, CDR2 FQNEAQ (reference sequence). There are 15 residues in the CDR3. CDR3 DNA sequence: TGTGCCAGCAGCTCAGGCGGTAATCCGAACACTGAAGCTTTCTTT. Encoded protein: CASSSGGNPNTEAFF. Supplemented by reference TRBV7-9 and TRBJ1-1, the full variable domain reads DTGVSQNPRHKITKRGQNVTFRCDPISEHNRLYWYRQTLGQGPEFLTYFQNEAQLEKSRLLSDRFSAERPKGSFSTLEIQRTEQGDSAMYLCASSSGGNPNTEAFFGQGTRLTVV.

V is TRBV29-1 and J is TRBJ2-5; 9 nucleotides match TRBD1. J lost 5 bases, V lost 6 bases, and 10 bases had no gene match. This CDR3 has 14 amino acids. Germline V gives CDR1 SQVTM, CDR2 ANQGSEA. The DNA for the CDR3 is TGCAGCGTGGATACAGGGGGCATAGGGGAGACCCAGTACTTC. This sequence encodes CSVDTGGIGETQYF.

The chain has TRBV27 and TRBJ1-5; D is undetermined. From germline, CDR1 is MNHEY and CDR2 SMNVEV (reference sequence). This CDR3 region has 15 residues. Trimming removed 8 bases from V and 0 bases from J, with 14 bases in between. The CDR3 sequence is CASSSDTTSNQPQHF. The CDR3 DNA is TGTGCCAGCTCATCTGACACGACTAGCAATCAGCCCCAGCATTTT.

This chain joins TRBV9 and TRBJ2-1; 7 bases line up with TRBD2. Looked up from germline, CDR1 is SGDLS and CDR2 is YYNGEE. CDR3 length equals 17 residues. The V segment lost 3 bases and the J segment 3 bases; nucleotides outside the gene matches: 12. The CDR3 bases are TGTGCCAGCAGCGCGATCCCGGGACTAATAAGCTACAATGAGCAGTTCTTC. Protein product: CASSAIPGLISYNEQFF.

The chain joins TRBV5-1 to TRBJ1-5; D remains ambiguous. V lost 0 bases to trimming and J lost 4 bases, with 8 bases between them. Germline CDR1 and CDR2: SGHRS and YFSETQ. The CDR3 has 14 amino acids. The CDR3 loop is CASSLGGMNQPQHF. CDR3 DNA: TGCGCCAGCAGCTTGGGAGGGATGAATCAGCCCCAGCATTTT.

The V gene is TRBV9, the J gene TRBJ2-7, with a possible D match to TRBD2 (6 bases). Trimming stripped 4 bases from V and 0 bases from J, with 17 bases between. The CDR3 length is 16 residues. The germline V gene encodes CDR1 SGDLS and CDR2 YYNGEE. The chain's CDR3 is CASSPPGGSSSYEQYF. The DNA of the CDR3 is TGTGCCAGCAGCCCCCCCGGGGGTTCGAGCTCCTACGAGCAGTACTTC.

This chain connects TRBV5-1 to TRBJ2-7, with a weak D call TRBD1 (5 bases). The CDR3 contains 14 residues. In germline, CDR1 is SGHRS, CDR2 YFSETQ. V lost 1 base to trimming and J lost 6 bases, with 14 bases between them. CDR3 amino acids: CASSLTRQPAEQYF. In nucleotides, the CDR3 is TGCGCCAGCAGCTTGACGAGACAGCCTGCCGAGCAGTACTTC.

J is TRBJ1-1 and V is TRBV4-3; D is possibly TRBD1 (6 bases). Germline-derived CDR1 and CDR2 are LGHNA and YSLEER. CDR3 length: 16 amino acids. With 0 bases removed from V and 4 bases from J, the gap between germline ends came to 15 bases. CDR3 nucleotide sequence: TGCGCCAGCAGCCAAGAACAGGGCAAATGGGGCACTGAAGCTTTCTTT. Translation: CASSQEQGKWGTEAFF.

This chain uses TRBV5-4 with TRBJ1-2, with TRBD1 matching 7 bases. This CDR3 comprises 15 residues. J was trimmed by 3 bases and V by 6 bases; bases with no gene match: 11. CDR1 and CDR2 (germline): SGHNT, YYREEE (reference sequence). The CDR3 sequence: CASTAPQGGDYGYTF. The DNA for the CDR3 is TGTGCCAGCACCGCCCCCCAGGGGGGAGACTATGGCTACACCTTC.

This sequence joins TRBV9 and TRBJ2-5; D tentatively fits TRBD1 or TRBD2 (6 bases each). This CDR3 has 15 amino acids. Trimming shortened V by 3 bases and J by 5 bases, and 17 bases separated the two germline ends. Germline V gene lookup returns CDR1 SGDLS and CDR2 YYNGEE. In DNA form, the CDR3 reads TGTGCCAGCAGCGAGGGGGGTACGCAATGGGAGACCCAGTACTTC. Translating it yields CASSEGGTQWETQYF.

This chain uses TRBV29-1 with TRBJ2-5; possible D gene TRBD2, 7 bases. This CDR3 region has 15 residues. V was cut by 5 bases and J by 5 bases, with 21 bases left in between. Germline lookup yields CDR1 SQVTM and CDR2 ANQGSEA. CDR3 in amino acids: CSVFLAEGVAETQYF. CDR3 nucleotides: TGCAGCGTTTTCCTAGCGGAGGGGGTTGCTGAGACCCAGTACTTC.

The chain recombines TRBV2 with TRBJ1-2; the D gene is possibly TRBD1 (5 bases). CDR1 is SNHLY, CDR2 FYNNEI, per germline. Trimming removed 7 bases from V and 1 base from J, with 13 bases in between. The CDR3 length is 14 residues. The CDR3: CASTRDGRNYGYTF. As DNA, the CDR3 is TGTGCCAGCACCCGGGACGGACGTAACTATGGCTACACCTTC.

This chain joins TRBV7-2 and TRBJ2-5; D is perhaps TRBD2 (5 bases). CDR1 SGHTA and CDR2 FQGNSA come from the germline V gene. V shed 5 bases and J shed 2 bases, with 9 bases lying between them. This CDR3 spans 13 amino acids. This CDR3 reads CASSPPGQETQYF. In DNA, the CDR3 is TGTGCCAGCAGCCCGCCGGGACAAGAGACCCAGTACTTC.

The chain employs TRBV10-3 and TRBJ2-7; D is unresolved. V dropped 1 base and J dropped 8 bases, with 12 bases sitting between them. In germline, CDR1 is ENHRY, CDR2 SYGVKD. The CDR3 is made up of 13 amino acids. The CDR3 DNA is TGTGCCATCAGTGAGTTCGTGGGGATTAAGCAGTACTTC. It codes for CAISEFVGIKQYF.

The chain combines TRBV25-1 with TRBJ2-7; D unclear. Per the germline V gene, CDR1 is MGHDK and CDR2 is SYGVNS. The length of the CDR3 is 14 residues. Trimming removed 4 bases at V and 2 bases at J, with 12 bases between. Written as DNA, the CDR3 is TGTGCCAGCAGTGGATCTTTCGAGGCCTACGAGCAGTACTTC. Translation: CASSGSFEAYEQYF.

Details on this clone: Other DNA variants within this sample encode the same CDR3. The CDR3: CASSLGPQETQYF. Here the CDR3 DNA reads TGTGCCAGCAGCTTAGGACCACAGGAGACCCAGTACTTC. The genes are TRBV11-2 and TRBJ2-5, with D uncertain. The CDR3 sequence is 13 residues long. Germline loops: CDR1 SGHAT, CDR2 FQNNGV. Trimming removed 1 base at V and 5 bases at J, with 8 bases between.

The chain uses TRBV4-1 and TRBJ2-1, with TRBD1 matching over 8 bases. The V segment lost 2 bases and the J segment 9 bases; nucleotides outside the gene matches: 6. The CDR3 totals 14 residues. CDR1 MGHRA and CDR2 YSYEKL come from the germline V gene. The CDR3 nucleotides read TGCGCCAGCAGCCAACCTGACAGGGGTCCTGAGCAGTTCTTC. It is translated as CASSQPDRGPEQFF.

The chain has TRBV7-3 and TRBJ2-7, with 8 bases identical to TRBD1. Germline values: CDR1 SGHTA, CDR2 FQGTGA. Trimming at V came to 5 bases and at J to 6 bases, leaving 6 bases not matched to a gene. The CDR3 totals 13 residues. This CDR3 reads CASSQGQGGEQYF. CDR3 in DNA: TGTGCCAGCAGCCAAGGACAGGGTGGCGAGCAGTACTTC.

A note on this clone: Other nucleotide sequences from this sample produce the same CDR3. V and J are TRBV5-1 and TRBJ2-3; 8 bases line up with TRBD2. V dropped 0 bases and J dropped 2; count of bases not matched to a gene: 5. The CDR3 totals 16 residues. The germline V gene has CDR1 SGHRS and CDR2 YFSETQ. The CDR3 nucleotides are TGCGCCAGCAGCTTGGGTACTAGCGGCTCCACAGATACGCAGTATTTT. Its protein is CASSLGTSGSTDTQYF.

V gene TRBV5-1 combines with J gene TRBJ2-5; D possibly corresponds to TRBD2 (5 bases). The CDR3 length is 15 residues. Trimming took 0 bases from V and 5 from J, leaving 14 bases between them. Germline V gene lookup returns CDR1 SGHRS and CDR2 YFSETQ. Written as DNA, the CDR3 is TGCGCCAGCAGCTTGGGGTCGAGGACGGGGGAGACCCAGTACTTC. Translation: CASSLGSRTGETQYF.

The chain couples TRBV5-1 to TRBJ2-6, with D maybe TRBD1 (6 bases). The CDR3 contains 18 residues. Germline CDR1 SGHRS, CDR2 YFSETQ. V lost 1 base and J lost 2, with 16 bases in between. In DNA form, the CDR3 reads TGCGCCAGCAGCTTGCCTTCGGCAGCAGGGGCTGGGGCCAACGTCCTGACTTTC. Translating gives CASSLPSAAGAGANVLTF.

The V call is TRBV6-1, the J call TRBJ1-2, with 10 bases fitting TRBD1. The CDR3 runs to 15 residues. Germline lookup yields CDR1 MNHNS and CDR2 SASEGT. The V gene end was trimmed by 5 bases and the J gene end by 7 bases; junction bases not matched to a gene: 10. CDR3 region: CASSPAPGQGTGYTF. The CDR3 DNA follows: TGTGCCAGCAGTCCGGCCCCGGGACAGGGGACTGGCTACACCTTC.